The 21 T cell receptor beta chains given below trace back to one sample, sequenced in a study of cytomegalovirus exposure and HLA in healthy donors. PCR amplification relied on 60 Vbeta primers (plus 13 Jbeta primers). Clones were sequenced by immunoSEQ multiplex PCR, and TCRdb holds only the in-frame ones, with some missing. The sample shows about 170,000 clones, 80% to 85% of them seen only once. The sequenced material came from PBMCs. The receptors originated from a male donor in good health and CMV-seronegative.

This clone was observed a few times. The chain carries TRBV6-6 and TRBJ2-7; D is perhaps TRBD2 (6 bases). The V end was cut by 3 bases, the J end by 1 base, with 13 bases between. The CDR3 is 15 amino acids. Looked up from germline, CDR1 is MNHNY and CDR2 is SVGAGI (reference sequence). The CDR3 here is CASSYAGRDSYEQYF. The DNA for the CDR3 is TGTGCCAGCAGTTATGCAGGGCGGGATTCCTACGAGCAGTACTTC.

CDR3 DNA sequence: TGCAGTGGGACGGACAGGCACGAGCAGTACTTC. Residues: CSGTDRHEQYF. V usage is TRBV20-1 and J usage is TRBJ2-5; 7 bases match TRBD1. The closer fit of TRBJ2-7 to the DNA end suggests the J call may be wrong. Germline loops: CDR1 DFQATT, CDR2 SNEGSKA (reference sequence). The CDR3 loop spans 11 amino acids.

DNA for the CDR3: TGTGCCAGCAGCTTGGGGACAGGGGGCTCCTACGAGCAGTACTTC. Its translation is CASSLGTGGSYEQYF. The rearrangement links TRBV7-9 to TRBJ2-7; 11 nucleotides agree with TRBD1. Trimming at V came to 3 bases and at J to 0 bases, leaving 1 base not matched to a gene. CDR1 and CDR2 from the germline V gene are SEHNR and FQNEAQ (reference sequence). The CDR3 consists of 15 residues. The whole variable domain, filled in from reference TRBV7-9 and TRBJ2-7, reads DTGVSQNPRHKITKRGQNVTFRCDPISEHNRLYWYRQTLGQGPEFLTYFQNEAQLEKSRLLSDRFSAERPKGSFSTLEIQRTEQGDSAMYLCASSLGTGGSYEQYFGPGTRLTVT.

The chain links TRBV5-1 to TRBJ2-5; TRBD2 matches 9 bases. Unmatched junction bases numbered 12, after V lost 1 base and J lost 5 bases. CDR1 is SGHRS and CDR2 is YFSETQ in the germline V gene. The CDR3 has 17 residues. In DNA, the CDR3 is TGCGCCAGCAGCTTGACAAACCGAGCGGGGGGAGTGGAGACCCAGTACTTC. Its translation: CASSLTNRAGGVETQYF.

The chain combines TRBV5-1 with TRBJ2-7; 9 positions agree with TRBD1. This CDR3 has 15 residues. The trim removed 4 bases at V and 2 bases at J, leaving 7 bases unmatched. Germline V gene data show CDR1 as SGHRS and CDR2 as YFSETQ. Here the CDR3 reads CASSREGTGPYEQYF. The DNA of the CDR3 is TGCGCCAGCAGCCGTGAGGGGACAGGGCCCTACGAGCAGTACTTC.

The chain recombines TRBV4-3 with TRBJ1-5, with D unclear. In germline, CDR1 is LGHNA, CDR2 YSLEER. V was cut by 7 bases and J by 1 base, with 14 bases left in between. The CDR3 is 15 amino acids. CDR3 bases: TGCGCCAGCACCCCGTATCGAGGGAGCAATCAGCCCCAGCATTTT. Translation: CASTPYRGSNQPQHF.

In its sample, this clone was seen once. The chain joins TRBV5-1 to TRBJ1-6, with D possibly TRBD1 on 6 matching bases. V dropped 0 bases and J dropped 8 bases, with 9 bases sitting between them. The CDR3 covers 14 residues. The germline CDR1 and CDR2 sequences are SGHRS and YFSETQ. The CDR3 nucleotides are TGCGCCAGCAGCTTGGACAGGGTTGATTCACCCCTCCACTTT. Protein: CASSLDRVDSPLHF.

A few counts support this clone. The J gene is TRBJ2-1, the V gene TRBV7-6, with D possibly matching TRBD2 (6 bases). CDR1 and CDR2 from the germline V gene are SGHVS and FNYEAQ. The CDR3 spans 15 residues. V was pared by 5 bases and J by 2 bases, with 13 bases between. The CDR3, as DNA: TGTGCCAGCAGCAGCCGCGGGGTGGCCTACAATGAGCAGTTCTTC. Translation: CASSSRGVAYNEQFF.

The CDR3 bases are TGTGCCAGCATTCGGGTGGGGGGGAACACTGAAGCTTTCTTT. Translation gives CASIRVGGNTEAFF. V gene TRBV6-1 combines with J gene TRBJ1-1; the D gene is possibly TRBD1 (5 bases). Deletions cut 7 bases from V and 1 base from J, with 13 bases between. This CDR3 spans 14 amino acids. The V gene's germline CDR1 is MNHNS and CDR2 SASEGT.

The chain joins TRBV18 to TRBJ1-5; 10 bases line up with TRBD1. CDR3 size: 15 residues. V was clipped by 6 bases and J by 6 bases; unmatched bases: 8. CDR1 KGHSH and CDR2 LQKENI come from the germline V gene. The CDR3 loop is CASSRTTGGPQPQHF. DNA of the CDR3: TGTGCCAGCTCCCGAACGACAGGGGGCCCTCAGCCCCAGCATTTT.

CDR3 region: CASSLDSQGFQPQHF. The CDR3 bases are TGTGCCAGCAGCTTAGACTCCCAGGGATTCCAGCCCCAGCATTTT. The rearrangement links TRBV7-2 to TRBJ1-5; perhaps TRBD1 as D (5 bases). Germline CDR1 reads SGHTA; CDR2 reads FQGNSA. The CDR3 has 15 amino acids. Trimming pared 1 base from V and 7 bases from J, leaving 14 bases between.

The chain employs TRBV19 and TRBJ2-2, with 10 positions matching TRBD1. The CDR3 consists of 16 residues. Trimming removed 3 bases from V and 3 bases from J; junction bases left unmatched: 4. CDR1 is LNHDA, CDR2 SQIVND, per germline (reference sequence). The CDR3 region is CASSISGTGDTGELFF. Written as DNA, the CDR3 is TGTGCCAGTAGTATCTCCGGGACAGGGGACACCGGGGAGCTGTTTTTT.

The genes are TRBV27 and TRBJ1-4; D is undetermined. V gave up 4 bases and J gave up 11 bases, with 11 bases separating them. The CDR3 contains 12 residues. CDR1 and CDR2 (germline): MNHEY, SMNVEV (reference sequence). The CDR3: CASSSDRRKLFF. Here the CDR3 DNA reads TGTGCCAGCAGTTCCGACCGGCGGAAACTGTTTTTT.

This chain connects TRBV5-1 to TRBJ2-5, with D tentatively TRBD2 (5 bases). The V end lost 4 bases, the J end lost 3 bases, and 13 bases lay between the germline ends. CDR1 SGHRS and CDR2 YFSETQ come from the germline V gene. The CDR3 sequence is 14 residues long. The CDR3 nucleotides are TGCGCCAGCAGCCTTTTGGTGGGAGAAGAGACCCAGTACTTC. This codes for CASSLLVGEETQYF.

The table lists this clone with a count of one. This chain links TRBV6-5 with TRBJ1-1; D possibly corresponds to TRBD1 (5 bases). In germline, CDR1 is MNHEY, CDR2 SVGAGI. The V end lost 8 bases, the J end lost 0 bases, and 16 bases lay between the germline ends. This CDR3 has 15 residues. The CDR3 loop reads CASGGAPGLNTEAFF. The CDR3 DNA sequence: TGTGCCAGCGGAGGGGCGCCGGGGTTGAACACTGAAGCTTTCTTT.

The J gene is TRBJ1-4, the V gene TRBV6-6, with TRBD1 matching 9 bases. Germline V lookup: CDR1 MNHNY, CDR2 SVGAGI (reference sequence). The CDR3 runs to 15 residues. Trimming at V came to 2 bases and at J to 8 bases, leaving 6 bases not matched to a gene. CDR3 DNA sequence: TGTGCCAGCAGTTACCGGGGACAGGGATCCGAAAAACTGTTTTTT. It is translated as CASSYRGQGSEKLFF.

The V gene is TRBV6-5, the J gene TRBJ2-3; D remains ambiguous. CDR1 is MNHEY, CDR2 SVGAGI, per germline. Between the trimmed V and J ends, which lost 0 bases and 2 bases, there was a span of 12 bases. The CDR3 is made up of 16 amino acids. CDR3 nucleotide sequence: TGTGCCAGCAGTTACTCGACCCGGGTTGACACAGATACGCAGTATTTT. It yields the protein CASSYSTRVDTDTQYF.

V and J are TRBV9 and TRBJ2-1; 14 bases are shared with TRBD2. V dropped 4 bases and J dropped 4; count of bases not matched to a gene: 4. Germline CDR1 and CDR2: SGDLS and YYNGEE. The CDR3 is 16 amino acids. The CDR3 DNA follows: TGTGCCAGCAGCCACCGGACTAGCGGGGGGTACAATGAGCAGTTCTTC. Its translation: CASSHRTSGGYNEQFF.

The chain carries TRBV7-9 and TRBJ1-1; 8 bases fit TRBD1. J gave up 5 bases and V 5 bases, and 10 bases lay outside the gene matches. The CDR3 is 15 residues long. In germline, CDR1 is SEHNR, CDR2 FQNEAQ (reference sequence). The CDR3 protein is CASSPTGGEITEAFF. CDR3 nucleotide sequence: TGTGCCAGCAGCCCTACAGGGGGAGAGATAACTGAAGCTTTCTTT.

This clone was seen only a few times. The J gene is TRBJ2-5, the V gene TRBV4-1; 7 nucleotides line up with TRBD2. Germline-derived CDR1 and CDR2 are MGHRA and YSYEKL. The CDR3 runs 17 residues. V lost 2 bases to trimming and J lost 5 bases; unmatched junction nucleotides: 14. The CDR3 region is CASSQRPEAAGEETQYF. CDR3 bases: TGCGCCAGCAGCCAAAGGCCAGAGGCGGCGGGGGAGGAGACCCAGTACTTC.

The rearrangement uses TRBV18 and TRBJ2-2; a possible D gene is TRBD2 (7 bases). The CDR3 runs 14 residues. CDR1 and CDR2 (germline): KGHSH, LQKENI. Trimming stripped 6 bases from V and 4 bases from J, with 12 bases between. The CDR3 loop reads CASSGGRGTGELFF. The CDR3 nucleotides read TGTGCCAGCTCCGGGGGGCGTGGCACCGGGGAGCTGTTTTTT.